The clone carrying this T cell receptor (beta chain) was observed a single time. The sample has other DNA sequences that encode this CDR3 too. The table came from immunoSEQ multiplex PCR; TCRdb's copy has only in-frame clones and leaves some out. Of about 400,000 clones listed, 80% to 90% are singletons. This entry comes from a study of blood T cell repertoires in COVID-19. The CDR3 has 14 residues. V was pared by 5 bases and J by 2 bases, with 11 bases between. In germline, CDR1 is SGHRS, CDR2 YFSETQ. The source is a man aged 35 to 55 with acute or convalescent COVID-19. The rearrangement uses TRBV5-1 and TRBJ1-3, with D perhaps TRBD1 (5 bases). The sequenced sample was peripheral blood. The DNA of the CDR3 is TGCGCCAGCAGTCTGGGGGGAACTGGAAACACCATATATTTT. It encodes CASSLGGTGNTIYF. The variable domain in full, completed from reference TRBV5-1 and TRBJ1-3, reads KAGVTQTPRYLIKTRGQQVTLSCSPISGHRSVSWYQQTPGQGLQFLFEYFSETQRNKGNFPGRFSGRQFSNSRSEMNVSTLELGDSALYLCASSLGGTGNTIYFGEGSWLTVV.